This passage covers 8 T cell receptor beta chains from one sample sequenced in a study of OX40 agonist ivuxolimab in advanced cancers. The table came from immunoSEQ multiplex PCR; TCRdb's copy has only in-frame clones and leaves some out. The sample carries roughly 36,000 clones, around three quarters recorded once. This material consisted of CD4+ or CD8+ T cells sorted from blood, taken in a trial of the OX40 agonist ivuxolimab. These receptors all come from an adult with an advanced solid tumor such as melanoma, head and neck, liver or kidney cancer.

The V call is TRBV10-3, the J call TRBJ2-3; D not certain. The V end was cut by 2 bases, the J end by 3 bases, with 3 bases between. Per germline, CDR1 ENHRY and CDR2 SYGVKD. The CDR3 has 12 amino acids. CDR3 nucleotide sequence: TGTGCCATCAGTGAGAGGACAGATACGCAGTATTTT. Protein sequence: CAISERTDTQYF.

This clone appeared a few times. CDR3 bases: TGTGCCTGGAGTAGACTCGGACAGGCCTACGAGCAGTACTTC. Its protein is CAWSRLGQAYEQYF. The V gene is TRBV30, the J gene TRBJ2-7, with 7 bases fitting TRBD1. CDR1 and CDR2 (germline): GTSNPN, SVGIG (reference sequence). The CDR3 length is 14 residues. With V trimmed by 2 bases and J by 2 bases, 6 bases remained unmatched.

The CDR3 bases are TGTGCCATCAGTGAGGGGGGACGGGTTAGTGGCTACACCTTC. It is translated as CAISEGGRVSGYTF. The chain is built from TRBV10-3 and TRBJ1-2; D perhaps matches TRBD1 (5 bases). Germline V gene sequence: CDR1 ENHRY, CDR2 SYGVKD. This CDR3 is 14 amino acids long. Trimming removed 2 bases from V and 7 bases from J, with 14 bases in between.

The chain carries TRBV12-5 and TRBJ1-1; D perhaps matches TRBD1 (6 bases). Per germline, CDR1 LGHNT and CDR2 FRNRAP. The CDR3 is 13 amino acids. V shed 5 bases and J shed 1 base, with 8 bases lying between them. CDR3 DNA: TGTGCTAGTGGTGGACAGCCGAACACTGAAGCTTTCTTT. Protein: CASGGQPNTEAFF.

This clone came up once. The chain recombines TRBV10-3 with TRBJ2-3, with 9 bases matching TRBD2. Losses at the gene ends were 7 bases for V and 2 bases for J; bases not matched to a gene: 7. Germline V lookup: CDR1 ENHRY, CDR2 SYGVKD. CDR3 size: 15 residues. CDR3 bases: TGTGCCATCAAAGTCAGCGGGGGGCCCACAGATACGCAGTATTTT. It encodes CAIKVSGGPTDTQYF.

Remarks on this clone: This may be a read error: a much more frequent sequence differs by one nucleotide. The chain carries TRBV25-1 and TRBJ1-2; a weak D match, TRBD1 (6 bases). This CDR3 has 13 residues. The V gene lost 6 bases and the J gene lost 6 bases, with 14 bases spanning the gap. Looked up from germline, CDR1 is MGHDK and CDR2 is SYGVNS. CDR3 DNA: TGTGCCAGCAGGAAGGGGGGGCCAAATGGCTACACCTTC. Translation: CASRKGGPNGYTF.

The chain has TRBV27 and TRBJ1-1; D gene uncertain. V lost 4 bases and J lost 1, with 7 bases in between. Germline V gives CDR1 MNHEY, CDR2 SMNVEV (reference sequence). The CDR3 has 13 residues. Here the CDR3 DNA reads TGTGCCAGCAGTTCGACACCGAACACTGAAGCTTTCTTT. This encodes CASSSTPNTEAFF.

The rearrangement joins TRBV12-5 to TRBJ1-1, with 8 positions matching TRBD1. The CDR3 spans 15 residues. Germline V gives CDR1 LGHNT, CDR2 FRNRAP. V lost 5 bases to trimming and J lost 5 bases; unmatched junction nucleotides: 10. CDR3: CASGHRTGWKTEAFF. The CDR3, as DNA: TGTGCTAGTGGTCATCGGACAGGGTGGAAGACTGAAGCTTTCTTT.